This paragraph covers one T cell receptor beta chain sequence. The clone's antigen remains unknown. The record has no base qualities; no much larger clone is one base away. The cohort consisted of hundreds of healthy bone marrow donors. Cohort members were all nominally healthy when sampled, although unrecorded immune exposures were likely present. The donor tested CMV seronegative and was one of the 352 seronegative cohort members. A peripheral blood sample was collected from each donor, and TCR beta sequencing was performed on peripheral blood mononuclear cells. The Qiagen DNeasy Blood Extraction Kit was used to extract genomic DNA from the blood cell samples. The sample belongs to a study of cytomegalovirus exposure and HLA in healthy donors (dated by TCRdb to about 2017). In the study overall: An earlier analysis of roughly 630 of the donors reported approximately 270 Gb of sequence data and 100 million to 140 million unique TCR beta sequences from 150 million to 200 million T cells. An early release covering roughly 640 HLA-typed donors comprised roughly 300 gigabases of sequencing data and tens of millions of unique TCR sequences. Of the 300 to 500 genotyped donors, 75% to 85% were placed in the genetic ancestry cluster associated with self-reported Caucasian donors. The study aimed to test whether signatures of past pathogen exposure could be identified by cataloging public T cell receptors. Using immunosequencing, the study profiled T cell repertoires from fewer than 700 subjects and related those repertoires to cytomegalovirus serostatus. A separate validation cohort of approximately 130 different subjects was used in addition to the roughly 620-subject first cohort. To predict cytomegalovirus infection status, the study combined high-throughput TCR immunosequencing, statistical association of individual TCRs with disease status, and machine learning. In a later analysis, previously published TCR beta repertoires from about 640 donors were re-analyzed and high-resolution HLA genotyping was added so that TCR occurrence patterns could be studied. Rather than drawing on any new phenotypic data, the later analysis identified candidate immune exposures from TCR beta sequences and the way those sequences occurred across donors. An earlier analysis of roughly 580 of the donors used high-throughput TCR beta sequencing to judge whether each TCR beta V gene segment behaved as functional or pseudogenic. Donor age, sex, ethnicity and CMV serostatus were compiled alongside the repertoire data. In a later genetic analysis, genome-wide SNP genotypes for about three fifths of the roughly 670 donors were used, and that subset was treated as a discovery cohort. Every repertoire in the discovery cohort had been generated on one and the same sequencing platform. Both class I and class II loci were covered by HLA typing, at four-digit resolution. Typing coverage differed by locus: A, B, C, DRB1 and DQB1 were typed in roughly 620-640 donors, DQA1 in 500 to 550, DPA1 in around 610, and DPB1 in 450 to 480. A handful of DR-DQ haplotypes were handled as single units for association and clustering because linkage in the cohort was strong. Among about 370 genotyped donors of the cohort, an average of approximately 220,000 unique TCR beta nucleotide sequences was sequenced per donor, of which about 18% were non-productive.

Receptors were amplified or captured by the immunoSEQ multiplex PCR assay. The multiplex PCR relied on a mix of 60 forward primers for TCR Vbeta segments and 13 reverse primers for TCR Jbeta segments. The CDR3 region of rearranged TCR beta genes was amplified from genomic DNA with a multiplex PCR assay. The amplified TCR beta libraries were sequenced on the Illumina HiSeq System as 87-base-pair reads. In the paper's pipeline: In a later analysis, tens of millions of unique TCR beta chains were counted across the roughly 670 repertoires, and approximately 11 million of these chains were shared by at least two donors. To remove PCR and sequencing errors, raw reads were error-corrected and collapsed into unique sequences using a nearest-neighbor algorithm that merged closely related sequences. CDR3 sequences were aligned to IMGT reference sequences to assign V, D and J gene segments. For a sequence to be retained, a match of at least six nucleotides was required to both a V gene segment and a J gene segment. A rearrangement counted as productive if the CDR3 had no stop codons and remained in frame with V and J, and every other rearrangement counted as non-productive. Following IMGT convention, CDR3 was defined as the stretch from the second conserved V-encoded cysteine to the conserved J-encoded phenylalanine. The earlier analysis of roughly 590 of the donors excluded any sequence lacking an unambiguous match to a single V gene segment. An earlier analysis of under 750 of the donors called V segments functional above 56.7% productive rearrangements and segregating when the between-donor standard deviation exceeded 5%. A statistical classification framework was developed to diagnose cytomegalovirus status using the catalog of TCR beta chain sequences. In a later analysis, V and J genes were assigned by comparing TCR nucleotide sequences against IMGT/GENE-DB human TR gene sequences. Using the TCRdist pipeline, a later analysis assigned CDR3 sequences along with most-parsimonious VDJ recombination scenarios. In a later analysis, every TCR beta chain was defined by the combination of its CDR3 amino acid sequence and its V-gene family, and reads without a unique V-gene family were dropped. As a way to deal with suspected cross-contamination and a sequencing artifact, a later analysis dropped 450 to 700 nucleotide sequences that were highly shared and had low generation probability. For each public chain, a later analysis derived a clonal expansion index from normalized ranks of inferred template counts within each repertoire. Generation probabilities in a later analysis came from a VDJ recombination model fitted to out-of-frame rearrangements, and those results were checked against IGoR. Hypergeometric tests were used in a later analysis to score TCR-TCR, TCR-HLA and TCR-CMV co-occurrence, with a repertoire-size bias correction applied to the TCR pairs. To estimate false discovery rates, a later analysis permuted the HLA or CMV assignments 20 times. A later analysis grouped co-occurring TCRs with DBSCAN, adding TCRdist sequence similarity when clustering within HLA-allele-positive subsets. Repertoires with fewer than 30,000 or more than 120,000 public chains were left out of co-occurrence clustering, as were about 5 repertoires with anomalous nucleotide sharing. This immuneACCESS table, as held by TCRdb, lists in-frame sequences with V and J called but not all clones. Of the missing ones, under half trace to an unresolved V gene in checked studies; the others have no known cause. The V and J calls and the clone size are those of that table, but D and trimming were determined from the DNA. The sample table records some 120,000 clones; roughly 70% of these occur just once. The biggest ten clones account for about 1.6% of the sample.

Here is what the overall study found, with its caveats: When HLA alleles, especially DR and DQ, strongly co-occurred, TCR associations were difficult to assign to individual alleles. In a later genetic analysis, a missense DCLRE1C variant was associated with V-gene and J-gene trimming of TCR beta chains, and the association was replicated in an independent cohort. According to a later analysis, most CMV-associated TCR beta chains appeared to be HLA-restricted, and the HLA associations seemed to be driven largely by CMV exposure. In this cohort, only TCR beta chains were sequenced, and detectable features were limited by the absence of alpha or paired-chain data. Presence/absence analyses assumed roughly uniform sequencing depth across donors, an assumption that may not hold. An earlier analysis of some 560 of the donors showed that most TCR beta V segments appeared in productive rearrangements either about 87% or about 30% of the time, which broadly matched IMGT annotations. Most TCR sequences were observed very rarely across donors, whereas some public TCRs were present in many individuals. Compared with the roughly 700-donor mean, donors in an Asian-associated ancestry cluster had fewer N-insertions in productive TCRs, according to a later genetic analysis. A later analysis associated about 18,000 TCR beta sequences with specific HLA alleles at a false discovery rate of 0.05. Some IMGT-functional V segments, including TRBV6-2 and TRBV6-3, could not be told apart with the 87-base-pair reads, so those segments were excluded. A few of the identified cytomegalovirus-associated TCR beta chains were confirmed in vitro to be specific for cytomegalovirus antigens. Linkage disequilibrium might explain the correlated functional status among segregating V segments, but an unknown experimental factor could not be excluded. The study gave a list of some 150 TCR beta chains associated with cytomegalovirus. Because counts were too low, seventeen rarely observed V segments, including chromosome 9 orphons, were left out of the earlier analysis of 587 of the donors. The sequencing pipeline was judged likely to have produced a cluster of highly shared sequence variants as a technical artifact. A further reported finding was that TCR beta sequences accurately predicted the HLA-A and HLA-B alleles for most subjects in the first cohort. Cytomegalovirus status was reported to be diagnosed by the classifier with high specificity and sensitivity in both the original and validation cohorts. In a later analysis, the rate of TCR association differed among HLA loci, with DRB1 alleles having the most associated TCRs and HLA-C alleles having the fewest. Because HLA typing was unavailable for some donors at each locus, only the typed subset was used in association tests. According to a later analysis, parvovirus B19, influenza, CMV and Epstein-Barr virus appeared linked to several top co-occurrence clusters. Compared with equally common non-associated chains, HLA-associated TCR beta chains in a later analysis were more clonally expanded and had lower generation probabilities. CMV serostatus was the only immune exposure information available for the cohort. According to the authors, the approach could potentially be generalized to other disease states and immunological phenotypes.

The CDR3 measures 16 amino acids from cysteine to phenylalanine. Only CDR3 DNA remains: 48 bases, in frame from the first base. V is cut by 1 base and J by 1 base, and the space between the germline ends is 10 bases. The CDR1 and CDR2 encoded by the germline V gene are SGHVS and FQNEAQ. The source material was PBMCs. The V gene is TRBV7-8 and the J gene is TRBJ1-4, with a tentative D gene TRBD1 over 6 matching bases. This TCR was recovered from a woman between 18 and 29 years old in good health and CMV-seronegative. The DNA is as follows: TGTGCCAGCAGCTTAGGAACAGGGTTAACTAATGAAAAACTGTTTTTT. Translation gives CASSLGTGLTNEKLFF.